The 22 T cell receptor beta chains below were found in one sample sequenced in a study of response to subunit inactivated influenza vaccine. Via MiXCR, TCRdb re-called the RT-PCR reads, giving one row per CDR3 protein. Here the sample spans a few hundred thousand distinct CDR3 sequences, around 20% being singletons. Sequences were derived from PBMCs from blood, sampled less than 22 months after vaccination. The receptors here all came from a man aged 50 to 75 who received an inactivated influenza vaccine.

The J gene is TRBJ1-5, the V gene TRBV6-6; D remains ambiguous. The germline V gene has CDR1 MNHNY and CDR2 SVGAGI (reference sequence). V was shortened by 6 bases and J by 4 bases, with 7 bases between the two germline ends. This CDR3 contains 12 residues. The CDR3 coding sequence is TGTGCCAGCAGCAACCAGAATCAGCCCCAGCATTTT. It codes for CASSNQNQPQHF.

This clonotype occurred a few times. The chain uses TRBV20-1 and TRBJ1-2; D not certain. From germline, CDR1 is DFQATT and CDR2 SNEGSKA (reference sequence). The length of the CDR3 is 15 residues. V lost 0 bases, J lost 0 bases, and 11 bases lay in between. The CDR3 reads CSARDRAAANYGYTF. CDR3 nucleotide sequence: TGCAGTGCTAGAGATCGGGCAGCAGCTAACTATGGCTACACCTTC.

This clonotype was detected only a few times. The chain joins TRBV4-1 to TRBJ1-2, with a tentative D call TRBD1 (6 bases). Germline CDR1 is MGHRA and CDR2 is YSYEKL. The CDR3 runs 14 residues. V was trimmed by 0 bases and J by 9 bases, leaving 14 bases between them. The CDR3 region has the DNA TGCGCCAGCAGCCAAGATCGAGGGGGTAGCAGCTACACCTTC. It encodes CASSQDRGGSSYTF.

V usage is TRBV7-9 and J usage is TRBJ2-3, with TRBD2 matching 13 bases. There are 13 residues in the CDR3. V shed 8 bases, J shed 6 bases, and the junction held 2 bases outside the gene matches. CDR1 is SEHNR and CDR2 is FQNEAQ in the germline V gene (reference sequence). CDR3 in amino acids: CASGLAGADTQYF. CDR3 nucleotides: TGTGCCAGCGGACTAGCGGGAGCCGATACGCAGTATTTT. The full variable domain, its missing parts supplied by reference TRBV7-9 and TRBJ2-3, is DTGVSQNPRHKITKRGQNVTFRCDPISEHNRLYWYRQTLGQGPEFLTYFQNEAQLEKSRLLSDRFSAERPKGSFSTLEIQRTEQGDSAMYLCASGLAGADTQYFGPGTRLTVL.

The chain has TRBV2 and TRBJ2-7; 9 bases fit TRBD1. The ends lost 6 bases at V and 7 bases at J; junction bases unmatched: 4. The germline gives CDR1 SNHLY, CDR2 FYNNEI. CDR3 size: 12 residues. The CDR3 reads CASRQGAGEQYF. The CDR3 nucleotides are TGTGCCAGCAGACAGGGGGCAGGGGAGCAGTACTTC.

This clonotype showed up many times. The V and J genes are TRBV11-2 and TRBJ2-2; D gene uncertain. Germline V gives CDR1 SGHAT, CDR2 FQNNGV. CDR3 length: 14 residues. Trimming stripped 3 bases from V and 4 bases from J, with 9 bases between. The CDR3 DNA sequence: TGTGCCAGCAGCTTTCGAGGCCGCACCGGGGAGCTGTTTTTT. Translation: CASSFRGRTGELFF.

This clonotype was detected a few times. V is TRBV7-6 and J is TRBJ2-1; 7 bases agree with TRBD2. The ends lost 2 bases at V and 6 bases at J; junction bases unmatched: 10. The CDR3 runs 16 residues. Germline V gives CDR1 SGHVS, CDR2 FNYEAQ. The DNA of the CDR3 is TGTGCCAGCAGCTTATTGGTACTAGCGAACCCCAATGAGCAGTTCTTC. Protein: CASSLLVLANPNEQFF.

Comments on this clonotype: The conserved closing phenylalanine or tryptophan is absent in this CDR3, likely reflecting a read error. This sequence joins TRBV7-6 and TRBJ1-4; D remains ambiguous. The length of the CDR3 is 12 residues. Per the germline V gene, CDR1 is SGHVS and CDR2 is FNYEAQ. Trimming cost V 0 bases and J 5 bases, with 1 base left between them. Here the CDR3 DNA reads TGTGCCAGCAGCTTAGCGAATGAAAAACTGTTTGTT. It specifies CASSLANEKLFV.

This clonotype was seen a handful of times. This chain connects TRBV6-1 to TRBJ2-4; D remains unclear. This CDR3 is built from 15 residues. V shed 6 bases and J shed 9 bases, with 21 bases lying between them. Germline V gives CDR1 MNHNS, CDR2 SASEGT. The chain's CDR3 is CASSRTFQKLGIQYF. DNA of the CDR3: TGTGCCAGCAGCCGGACGTTTCAAAAGCTTGGCATTCAGTACTTC.

This clonotype was recorded a few times. This chain connects TRBV6-1 to TRBJ2-1, with 8 bases lining up with TRBD2. The V gene end was trimmed by 6 bases and the J gene end by 8 bases; junction bases not matched to a gene: 9. The germline V gene encodes CDR1 MNHNS and CDR2 SASEGT. The CDR3 loop spans 14 amino acids. CDR3: CASSQRTSFDEQFF. CDR3 DNA sequence: TGTGCCAGCAGCCAAAGGACTAGCTTCGATGAGCAGTTCTTC.

V gene TRBV11-2 combines with J gene TRBJ2-2, with TRBD2 identical over 7 bases. The CDR3 consists of 15 residues. The germline V gene encodes CDR1 SGHAT and CDR2 FQNNGV. V gave up 5 bases and J gave up 3 bases; unmatched junction bases: 6. In DNA form, the CDR3 reads TGTGCCAGCAGCCCCCGTGGGGGGGACACCGGGGAGCTGTTTTTT. This codes for CASSPRGGDTGELFF.

V usage is TRBV3-1 and J usage is TRBJ1-3; D is unclear. The V end was cut by 4 bases, the J end by 0 bases, with 16 bases between. Per the germline V gene, CDR1 is LGHDT and CDR2 is YNNKEL (reference sequence). The CDR3 covers 17 residues. The CDR3 spells CASSRGWRVSSGNTIYF. DNA of the CDR3: TGTGCCAGCAGCCGCGGTTGGAGGGTGAGCTCTGGAAACACCATATATTTT.

A few counts support this clonotype. This sequence joins TRBV4-1 and TRBJ2-1, with D perhaps matching TRBD2 (6 bases). V was clipped by 0 bases and J by 2 bases, with 14 bases between them. The CDR3 is 17 residues long. Germline values: CDR1 MGHRA, CDR2 YSYEKL. This chain's CDR3 is CASSQDLGRGPYNEQFF. The CDR3 DNA sequence: TGCGCCAGCAGCCAAGATCTAGGGCGGGGTCCCTACAATGAGCAGTTCTTC.

This rearrangement joins TRBV20-1 to TRBJ2-7; 7 nucleotides agree with TRBD2. The V segment lost 4 bases and the J segment 2 bases; nucleotides outside the gene matches: 11. Germline loops: CDR1 DFQATT, CDR2 SNEGSKA (reference sequence). The CDR3 runs to 15 residues. CDR3 DNA: TGCAGTGCTAAGAACTGGGGGGGACCAGCCTACGAGCAGTACTTC. As protein: CSAKNWGGPAYEQYF.

This clonotype was seen only a few times. This chain joins TRBV7-9 and TRBJ2-1, with 8 bases that match TRBD2. Germline-derived CDR1 and CDR2 are SEHNR and FQNEAQ (reference sequence). J gave up 7 bases and V 5 bases, and 10 bases lay outside the gene matches. This CDR3 region has 15 residues. This chain's CDR3 is CASSPRREGPNEQFF. In nucleotides, the CDR3 is TGTGCCAGCAGCCCCCGCCGGGAGGGCCCGAATGAGCAGTTCTTC.

The chain recombines TRBV6-1 with TRBJ2-3; 8 bases map to TRBD2. Germline V gene data show CDR1 as MNHNS and CDR2 as SASEGT. V was pared by 7 bases and J by 1 base, with 7 bases of the junction left unmatched. The CDR3 consists of 15 residues. The CDR3 protein is CASTNGRGGTDTQYF. CDR3 in DNA: TGTGCCAGCACCAATGGGCGGGGGGGCACAGATACGCAGTATTTT.

This clonotype was detected only a few times. This chain links TRBV4-3 with TRBJ2-2; D may match TRBD1 or TRBD2 (5 bases each). The V end was cut by 5 bases, the J end by 6 bases, with 10 bases between. The CDR3 runs 13 residues. The V gene's germline CDR1 is LGHNA and CDR2 YSLEER. The CDR3 sequence: CASSIQGAGELFF. The CDR3 DNA reads TGCGCCAGCAGCATCCAGGGAGCCGGGGAGCTGTTTTTT.

This clonotype was counted between two and nine times. The V call is TRBV10-2, the J call TRBJ1-3; a possible D gene is TRBD1 (5 bases). Germline V lookup: CDR1 WSHSY, CDR2 SAAADI. Trimming removed 2 bases at V and 1 base at J, with 12 bases between. This CDR3 has 16 residues. CDR3 region: CASSEMGRLSGNTIYF. The CDR3 bases are TGCGCCAGCAGTGAGATGGGACGCTTATCTGGAAACACCATATATTTT.

The chain carries TRBV11-2 and TRBJ2-1, with 10 bases fitting TRBD2. The CDR3 totals 18 residues. After removal of 5 bases from V and 3 bases from J, the junction contained 13 bases not matched to a gene. Germline assignment: CDR1 SGHAT and CDR2 FQNNGV. This chain's CDR3 is CASSAADVLAGDYNEQFF. In nucleotides, the CDR3 is TGTGCCAGCAGCGCCGCCGACGTTCTAGCGGGAGACTACAATGAGCAGTTCTTC.

This clonotype has more than one count but fewer than ten. This chain joins TRBV12-3 or TRBV12-4 and TRBJ2-5; D may be TRBD1 (6 bases). The CDR3 is 14 amino acids. With 6 bases removed from V and 7 bases from J, the gap between germline ends came to 18 bases. The CDR3 loop reads CASSPGVRGGTQYF. The DNA of the CDR3 is TGTGCCAGCAGCCCAGGGGTTAGAGGTGGGACCCAGTACTTC.

The V and J genes are TRBV6-2 or TRBV6-3 and TRBJ1-5; TRBD1 agrees at 9 bases. Germline V gene lookup returns CDR1 MNHEY and CDR2 SVGEGT. V dropped 6 bases and J dropped 4; count of bases not matched to a gene: 7. This CDR3 spans 15 amino acids. The CDR3 reads CASSPPGQGNQPQHF. In DNA form, the CDR3 reads TGTGCCAGCAGCCCCCCGGGACAGGGAAATCAGCCCCAGCATTTT.

At least ten counts were recorded for this clonotype. The chain has TRBV5-1 and TRBJ1-3; D remains unclear. This CDR3 region has 16 residues. Germline-derived CDR1 and CDR2 are SGHRS and YFSETQ. The germline V and J ends were trimmed by 1 base and 0 bases, with 11 bases remaining between them. In nucleotides, the CDR3 is TGCGCCAGCAGCTTGAGTTTGGCAGGCTCTGGAAACACCATATATTTT. It yields the protein CASSLSLAGSGNTIYF.